The clone carrying this TCR beta chain was seen once. Different DNA sequences within this sample yield the same CDR3. Method: immunoSEQ multiplex PCR; TCRdb's copy keeps in-frame clones and lacks some. The repertoire holds around 150,000 clones, with about 88% as singletons. This specimen belongs to a study of blood T cell repertoires in COVID-19. Background on the study: From the United States, Italy and Spain came samples of acute and convalescent COVID-19. PBMCs, B-cell-depleted T cells, or T cells provided the cDNA or gDNA that made up the material.

V dropped 3 bases and J dropped 1 base, with 6 bases sitting between them. There are 13 residues in the CDR3. Germline V CDR1 and CDR2: LGHDT, YNNKEL (reference sequence). Input material: peripheral blood. This TCR came from a woman older than 75 with acute or convalescent COVID-19. The chain uses TRBV3-1 (or the pseudogene TRBV3-2) and TRBJ1-1, with D tentatively TRBD1 (5 bases). Here the CDR3 reads CASSQGRNTEAFF. The CDR3 DNA reads as TGTGCCAGCAGCCAGGGGCGGAACACTGAAGCTTTCTTT.